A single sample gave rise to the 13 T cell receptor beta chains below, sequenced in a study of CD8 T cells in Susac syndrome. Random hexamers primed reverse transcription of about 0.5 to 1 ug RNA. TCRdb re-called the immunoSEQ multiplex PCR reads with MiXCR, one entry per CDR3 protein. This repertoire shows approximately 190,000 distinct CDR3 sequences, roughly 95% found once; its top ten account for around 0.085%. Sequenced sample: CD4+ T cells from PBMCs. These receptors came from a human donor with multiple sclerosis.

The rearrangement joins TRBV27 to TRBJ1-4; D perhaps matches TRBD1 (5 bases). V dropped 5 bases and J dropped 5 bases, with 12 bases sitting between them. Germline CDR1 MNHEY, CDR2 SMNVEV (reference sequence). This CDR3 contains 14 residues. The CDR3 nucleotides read TGTGCCAGCAGTCCAATATCAGGGAATGAAAAACTGTTTTTT. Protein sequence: CASSPISGNEKLFF.

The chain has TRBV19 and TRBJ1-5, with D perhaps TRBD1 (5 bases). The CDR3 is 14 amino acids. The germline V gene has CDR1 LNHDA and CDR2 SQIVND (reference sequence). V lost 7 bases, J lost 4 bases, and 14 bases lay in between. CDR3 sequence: CASTSRRTNQPQHF. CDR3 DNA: TGTGCCAGTACCTCCAGACGGACAAATCAGCCCCAGCATTTT.

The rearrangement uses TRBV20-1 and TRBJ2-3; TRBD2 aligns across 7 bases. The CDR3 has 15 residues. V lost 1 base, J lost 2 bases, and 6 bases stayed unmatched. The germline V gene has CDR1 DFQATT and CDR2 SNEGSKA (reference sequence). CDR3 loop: CSARAREEATDTQYF. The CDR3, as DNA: TGCAGTGCTAGAGCTCGGGAGGAGGCCACAGATACGCAGTATTTT.

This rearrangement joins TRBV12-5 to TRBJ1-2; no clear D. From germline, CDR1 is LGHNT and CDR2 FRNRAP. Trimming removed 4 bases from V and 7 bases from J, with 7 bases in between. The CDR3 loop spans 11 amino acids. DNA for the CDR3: TGTGCTAGTGGTTCAGGAGGTGGCTACACCTTC. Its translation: CASGSGGGYTF.

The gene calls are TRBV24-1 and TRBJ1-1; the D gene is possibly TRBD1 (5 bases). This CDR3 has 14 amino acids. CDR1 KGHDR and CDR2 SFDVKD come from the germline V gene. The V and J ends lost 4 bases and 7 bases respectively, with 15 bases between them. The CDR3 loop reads CATSETGTRSEAFF. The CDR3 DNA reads TGTGCCACCAGTGAAACCGGGACCCGGAGTGAAGCTTTCTTT.

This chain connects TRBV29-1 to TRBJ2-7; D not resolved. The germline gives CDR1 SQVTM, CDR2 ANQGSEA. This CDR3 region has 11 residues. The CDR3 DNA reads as TGCACTGCAACCCAGACCGGCGAGCAGTACTTC. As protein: CTATQTGEQYF.

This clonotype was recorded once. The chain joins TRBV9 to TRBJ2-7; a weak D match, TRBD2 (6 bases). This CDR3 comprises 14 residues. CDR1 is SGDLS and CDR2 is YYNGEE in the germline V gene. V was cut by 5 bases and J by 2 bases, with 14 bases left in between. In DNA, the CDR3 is TGTGCCAGCAGGACGGGGGACGATCCCTACGAGCAGTACTTC. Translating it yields CASRTGDDPYEQYF.

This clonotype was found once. In DNA, the CDR3 is TGTGCCAGCAGCATACAGGGATACAATGAGCAGTTCTTC. Amino acid sequence: CASSIQGYNEQFF. This rearrangement joins TRBV7-3 to TRBJ2-1; possibly TRBD1 for D (6 bases). V was pared by 5 bases and J by 4 bases, with 9 bases between. In germline, CDR1 is SGHTA, CDR2 FQGTGA. This CDR3 contains 13 residues.

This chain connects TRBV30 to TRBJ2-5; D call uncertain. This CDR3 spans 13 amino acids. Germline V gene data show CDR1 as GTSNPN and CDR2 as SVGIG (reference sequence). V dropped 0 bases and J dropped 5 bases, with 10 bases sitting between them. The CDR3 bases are TGTGCCTGGAGTGTTGGTCTAGGGGAGACCCAGTACTTC. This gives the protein CAWSVGLGETQYF.

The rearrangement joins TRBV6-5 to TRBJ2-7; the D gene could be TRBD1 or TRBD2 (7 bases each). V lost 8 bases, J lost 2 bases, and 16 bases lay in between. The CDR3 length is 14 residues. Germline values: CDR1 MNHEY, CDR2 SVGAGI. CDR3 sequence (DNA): TGTGCCAGCGGAAGGGGGCGGGGGACCTACGAGCAGTACTTC. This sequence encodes CASGRGRGTYEQYF.

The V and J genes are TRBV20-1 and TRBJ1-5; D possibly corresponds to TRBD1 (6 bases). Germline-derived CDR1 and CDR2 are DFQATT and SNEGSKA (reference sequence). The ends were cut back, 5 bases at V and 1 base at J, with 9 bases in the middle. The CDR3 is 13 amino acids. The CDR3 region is CSAHTGSNQPQHF. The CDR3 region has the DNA TGCAGTGCTCATACAGGGAGCAATCAGCCCCAGCATTTT.

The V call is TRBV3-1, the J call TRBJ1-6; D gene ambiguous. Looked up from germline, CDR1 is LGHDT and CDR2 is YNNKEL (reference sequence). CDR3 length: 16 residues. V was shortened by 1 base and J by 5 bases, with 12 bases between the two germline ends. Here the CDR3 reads CASSQGITRDNSPLHF. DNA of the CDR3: TGTGCCAGCAGCCAAGGGATAACAAGGGATAATTCACCCCTCCACTTT.

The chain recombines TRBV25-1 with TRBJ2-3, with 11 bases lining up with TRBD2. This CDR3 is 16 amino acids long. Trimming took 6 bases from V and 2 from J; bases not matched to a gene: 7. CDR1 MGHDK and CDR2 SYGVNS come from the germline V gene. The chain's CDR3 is CASREGLAGSTDTQYF. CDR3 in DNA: TGTGCCAGCAGGGAAGGACTAGCGGGTTCCACAGATACGCAGTATTTT.